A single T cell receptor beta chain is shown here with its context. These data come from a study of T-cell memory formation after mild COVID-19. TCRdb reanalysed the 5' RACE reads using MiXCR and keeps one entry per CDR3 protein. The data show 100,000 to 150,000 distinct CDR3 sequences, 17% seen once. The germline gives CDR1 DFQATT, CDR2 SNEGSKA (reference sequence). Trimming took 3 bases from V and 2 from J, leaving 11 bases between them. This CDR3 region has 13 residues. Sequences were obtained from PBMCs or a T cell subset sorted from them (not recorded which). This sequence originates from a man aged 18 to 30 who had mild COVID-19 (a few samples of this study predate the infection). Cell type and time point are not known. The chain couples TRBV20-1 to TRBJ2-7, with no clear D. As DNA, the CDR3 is TGCAGTGCTAGGGGCCTAATAGCCTACGAGCAGTACTTC. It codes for CSARGLIAYEQYF.